The clone carrying this TCR beta chain was detected once. TCRdb redid the calling of the PCR reads with MiXCR, one entry per CDR3 protein. The sample consists of about 20,000 distinct CDR3 sequences, around 38% of them appearing once. This sample stems from a study of tumor-infiltrating lymphocytes in oesophageal squamous cell carcinoma. The germline V gene encodes CDR1 SGHTA and CDR2 FQGTGA. Trimming removed 2 bases from V and 0 bases from J, with 13 bases in between. The length of the CDR3 is 17 residues. Material: normal esophageal tissue next to the tumor. The receptor was isolated from a male donor with esophageal squamous cell carcinoma. The rearrangement links TRBV7-3 to TRBJ2-2, with D possibly called TRBD1 or TRBD2 (5 bases each). The CDR3 here is CASSLRPGPSNTGELFF. CDR3 bases: TGTGCCAGCAGCTTACGCCCGGGACCTTCGAACACCGGGGAGCTGTTTTTT.